This record covers a single T cell receptor beta chain. Assay used: immunoSEQ multiplex PCR; TCRdb lists only in-frame clones, some missing. Of about 76,000 clones in the sample, 84% were seen once. These data belong to a study of PD-L1 blockade in urothelial cancer. The sequencing here drew on PBMCs, taken around atezolizumab (anti-PD-L1) treatment. The origin of this receptor is a man aged 70 or older with urothelial cancer.

The CDR3 reads CASSEPSKDTQYF. In DNA, the CDR3 is TGTGCCAGCAGTGAACCCAGTAAGGATACGCAGTATTTT. This chain connects TRBV2 to TRBJ2-3; no reliable D call. Germline assignment: CDR1 SNHLY and CDR2 FYNNEI. Trimming removed 2 bases from V and 6 bases from J, with 9 bases in between. This CDR3 contains 13 residues.